One sample yielded the 20 T cell receptor beta chains listed below, sequenced in a study of cytomegalovirus exposure and HLA in healthy donors. Use of 60 Vbeta and 13 Jbeta primers characterized the PCR. Libraries were prepared by immunoSEQ multiplex PCR; TCRdb keeps only in-frame clonotypes and omits some of them. The sample consists of around 93,000 clones, around 84% of them appearing once. The sequenced sample was PBMCs. The receptors originated from a woman in her thirties or forties in good health and CMV-seronegative.

In its sample, this clone was seen once. The chain joins TRBV27 to TRBJ2-5; perhaps TRBD2 as D (5 bases). The germline CDR1 and CDR2 sequences are MNHEY and SMNVEV (reference sequence). Between the trimmed V and J ends, which lost 2 bases and 2 bases, there was a span of 9 bases. The CDR3 covers 14 residues. Here the CDR3 DNA reads TGTGCCAGCAGTTTAAGAGGGAATCAAGAGACCCAGTACTTC. Amino acid sequence: CASSLRGNQETQYF.

As concerns this clone: The same CDR3 also results from other DNA sequences found in this sample. This chain links TRBV5-1 with TRBJ1-1, with D maybe TRBD1 (5 bases). The CDR3 contains 14 residues. Trimming cost V 1 base and J 0 bases, with 7 bases left between them. Per germline, CDR1 SGHRS and CDR2 YFSETQ. The CDR3 loop reads CASSLRGVNTEAFF. Written as DNA, the CDR3 is TGCGCCAGCAGCTTGAGGGGCGTGAACACTGAAGCTTTCTTT.

The chain couples TRBV28 to TRBJ2-7, with 12 bases matching TRBD1. Germline CDR1 and CDR2: MDHEN and SYDVKM. This CDR3 has 18 amino acids. The trim removed 6 bases at V and 0 bases at J, leaving 12 bases unmatched. For the CDR3, the DNA is TGTGCCAGCAGAAACCGGGACAGGGGGCTCTTTTTCTCCTACGAGCAGTACTTC. It codes for CASRNRDRGLFFSYEQYF. The whole variable domain, remainder taken from reference TRBV28 and TRBJ2-7, is DVKVTQSSRYLVKRTGEKVFLECVQDMDHENMFWYRQDPGLGLRLIYFSYDVKMKEKGDIPEGYSVSREKKERFSLILESASTNQTSMYLCASRNRDRGLFFSYEQYFGPGTRLTVT.

The rearrangement links TRBV14 to TRBJ2-1, with a weak D call TRBD1 (5 bases). This CDR3 region has 15 residues. CDR1 is SGHDN, CDR2 FVKESK, per germline. V was pared by 0 bases and J by 4 bases, with 10 bases between. In DNA form, the CDR3 reads TGTGCCAGCAGCCAAGAGACAGAACCGTACAATGAGCAGTTCTTC. Translating it yields CASSQETEPYNEQFF. The full variable domain, completed using reference TRBV14 and TRBJ2-1, is EAGVTQFPSHSVIEKGQTVTLRCDPISGHDNLYWYRRVMGKEIKFLLHFVKESKQDESGMPNNRFLAERTGGTYSTLKVQPAELEDSGVYFCASSQETEPYNEQFFGPGTRLTVL.

This CDR3 is CASSLGPGQGTYNEQFF. As DNA, the CDR3 is TGTGCCAGCAGCTTAGGCCCGGGACAGGGGACCTACAATGAGCAGTTCTTC. This chain connects TRBV7-9 to TRBJ2-1; 10 bases map to TRBD1. The CDR3 is made up of 17 amino acids. Germline V gives CDR1 SEHNR, CDR2 FQNEAQ (reference sequence). With V trimmed by 1 base and J by 2 bases, 5 bases remained unmatched.

The chain couples TRBV11-2 to TRBJ2-1, with D perhaps matching TRBD1 (5 bases). The V and J ends lost 2 bases and 7 bases respectively, with 15 bases between them. This CDR3 region has 15 residues. Per the germline V gene, CDR1 is SGHAT and CDR2 is FQNNGV. The CDR3 here is CASSLSFSGLNEQFF. CDR3 nucleotide sequence: TGTGCCAGCAGCTTAAGTTTTTCAGGGTTGAATGAGCAGTTCTTC.

The chain employs TRBV4-3 and TRBJ2-1; D may be TRBD2 (5 bases). Germline CDR1 is LGHNA and CDR2 is YSLEER. The CDR3 length is 12 residues. V was clipped by 1 base and J by 7 bases, with 5 bases between them. The CDR3 loop is CASSQAGNEQFF. CDR3 sequence (DNA): TGCGCCAGCAGCCAAGCGGGGAATGAGCAGTTCTTC.

This chain joins TRBV5-4 and TRBJ1-6; 8 bases are shared with TRBD1. This CDR3 spans 15 amino acids. In germline, CDR1 is SGHNT, CDR2 YYREEE (reference sequence). V shed 2 bases and J 7 bases; nucleotides not matched to a gene: 5. This CDR3 is CASSFLAGGNSPLHF. CDR3 sequence (DNA): TGTGCCAGCAGCTTTCTTGCAGGGGGCAATTCACCCCTCCACTTT.

The genes are TRBV29-1 and TRBJ1-2; 10 bases align to TRBD1. CDR1 SQVTM and CDR2 ANQGSEA come from the germline V gene. This CDR3 region has 13 residues. The trim removed 7 bases at V and 3 bases at J, leaving 5 bases unmatched. The CDR3 DNA reads as TGCAGCGCCCGGACAGGGGGGGACTATGGCTACACCTTC. It yields the protein CSARTGGDYGYTF.

The chain combines TRBV6-5 with TRBJ1-1; no firm D call. The CDR3 totals 16 residues. Germline CDR1 MNHEY, CDR2 SVGAGI. V lost 4 bases to trimming and J lost 5 bases, with 20 bases between them. The CDR3 DNA reads TGTGCCAGCAGTTTTCGCCGGGGAGGAAGCAAGACTGAAGCTTTCTTT. Translating gives CASSFRRGGSKTEAFF.

The chain joins TRBV7-3 to TRBJ2-1; no firm D call. The V end lost 4 bases, the J end lost 0 bases, and 13 bases lay between the germline ends. This CDR3 contains 16 residues. Germline V CDR1 and CDR2: SGHTA, FQGTGA. DNA of the CDR3: TGTGCCAGCAGCTCCCTACCGTCCGGCTCCTACAATGAGCAGTTCTTC. It encodes CASSSLPSGSYNEQFF.

The chain combines TRBV6-6 with TRBJ1-2, with a possible D match to TRBD1 (5 bases). CDR1 and CDR2 (germline): MNHNY, SVGAGI (reference sequence). Trimming took 8 bases from V and 4 from J, leaving 17 bases between them. The CDR3 is 14 amino acids. The CDR3 spells CASSLWGESYGYTF. The CDR3 region has the DNA TGTGCCAGCTCTCTGTGGGGGGAAAGCTATGGCTACACCTTC.

The chain employs TRBV7-6 and TRBJ2-1; perhaps TRBD1 as D (6 bases). The CDR3 sequence is 15 residues long. CDR1 and CDR2 from the germline V gene are SGHVS and FNYEAQ. The V end lost 4 bases, the J end lost 6 bases, and 16 bases lay between the germline ends. CDR3 residues: CASSSRDTGPNEQFF. The CDR3 DNA reads TGTGCCAGCAGCTCCCGGGACACCGGCCCCAATGAGCAGTTCTTC.

The sample holds a few counts of this clone. The rearrangement uses TRBV4-2 and TRBJ2-2, with D possibly TRBD2 on 6 matching bases. V dropped 1 base and J dropped 5 bases, with 8 bases sitting between them. Germline assignment: CDR1 LGHNA and CDR2 YNFKEQ. The CDR3 consists of 14 residues. CDR3: CASSQGRGTGELFF. The CDR3 DNA reads TGTGCCAGCAGCCAAGGACGGGGGACCGGGGAGCTGTTTTTT.

V gene TRBV6-6 combines with J gene TRBJ1-1; D is ambiguous. The CDR3 is 10 amino acids. With 6 bases removed from V and 8 bases from J, the gap between germline ends came to 7 bases. Looked up from germline, CDR1 is MNHNY and CDR2 is SVGAGI (reference sequence). The CDR3 is CASRRVEAFF. DNA for the CDR3: TGTGCCAGCAGGAGAGTAGAAGCTTTCTTT.

The chain employs TRBV29-1 and TRBJ2-1; TRBD2 aligns across 10 bases. This CDR3 is 13 amino acids long. The V gene end was trimmed by 7 bases and the J gene end by 8 bases; junction bases not matched to a gene: 8. Germline values: CDR1 SQVTM, CDR2 ANQGSEA. CDR3: CSGAGGPAYEQFF. The CDR3 nucleotides read TGCAGCGGAGCGGGAGGGCCGGCCTATGAGCAGTTCTTC.

The V call is TRBV9, the J call TRBJ2-3; TRBD2 matches 7 bases. The J segment lost 6 bases and the V segment lost 0 bases, leaving 10 bases of the junction unmatched. The CDR3 covers 16 residues. The germline gives CDR1 SGDLS, CDR2 YYNGEE. In nucleotides, the CDR3 is TGTGCCAGCAGCGTAGAAGGGAGGGCCACTGTGGATACGCAGTATTTT. This translates into CASSVEGRATVDTQYF.

The rearrangement uses TRBV5-1 and TRBJ1-1, with TRBD1 as a possible D gene (5 bases). Germline CDR1 reads SGHRS; CDR2 reads YFSETQ. This CDR3 comprises 13 residues. The V end lost 4 bases, the J end lost 10 bases, and 17 bases lay between the germline ends. CDR3 amino acids: CASSPAGTQGAFF. In nucleotides, the CDR3 is TGCGCCAGCAGCCCGGCAGGGACTCAAGGAGCTTTCTTT.

The chain uses TRBV6-1 and TRBJ1-4; possible D gene TRBD1, 5 bases. The CDR3 sequence is 14 residues long. The germline gives CDR1 MNHNS, CDR2 SASEGT. V was cut by 1 base and J by 8 bases, with 11 bases left in between. CDR3 sequence reads: CASSEGTSSEKLFF. The CDR3 bases are TGTGCCAGCAGTGAAGGGACATCCTCCGAAAAACTGTTTTTT.

The chain carries TRBV5-4 and TRBJ2-5; 7 bases align to TRBD1. TRBJ2-7 explains the end of the DNA better; the J call may be wrong. Germline assignment: CDR1 SGHNT and CDR2 YYREEE (reference sequence). This CDR3 spans 15 amino acids. CDR3 nucleotide sequence: TGTGCCAGCAGCCTCGGACAGGCCGGAAACTACGAGCAGTACTTC. This encodes CASSLGQAGNYEQYF.